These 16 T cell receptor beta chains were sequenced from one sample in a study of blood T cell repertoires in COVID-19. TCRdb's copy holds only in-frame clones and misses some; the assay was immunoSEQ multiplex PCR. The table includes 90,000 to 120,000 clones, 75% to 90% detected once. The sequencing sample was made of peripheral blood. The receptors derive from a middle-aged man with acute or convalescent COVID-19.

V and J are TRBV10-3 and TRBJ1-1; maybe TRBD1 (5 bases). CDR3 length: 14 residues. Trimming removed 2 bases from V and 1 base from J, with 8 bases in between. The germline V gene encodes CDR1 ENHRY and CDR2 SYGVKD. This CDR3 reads CAISEGRENTEAFF. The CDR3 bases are TGTGCCATCAGTGAGGGCAGGGAGAACACTGAAGCTTTCTTT.

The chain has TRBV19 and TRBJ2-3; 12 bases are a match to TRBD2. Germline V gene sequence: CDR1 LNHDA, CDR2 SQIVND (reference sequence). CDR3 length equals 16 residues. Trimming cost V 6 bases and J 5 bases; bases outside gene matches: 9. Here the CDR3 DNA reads TGTGCCAGTAGCCCTAGACTAGCGGGAGTAGTAGATACGCAGTATTTT. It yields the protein CASSPRLAGVVDTQYF.

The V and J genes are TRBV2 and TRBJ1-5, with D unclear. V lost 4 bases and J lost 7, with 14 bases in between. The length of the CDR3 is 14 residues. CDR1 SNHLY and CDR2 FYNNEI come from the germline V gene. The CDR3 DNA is TGTGCCAGCAGTGCCGGGCAGGCGGGCCAGCCCCAGCATTTT. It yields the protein CASSAGQAGQPQHF.

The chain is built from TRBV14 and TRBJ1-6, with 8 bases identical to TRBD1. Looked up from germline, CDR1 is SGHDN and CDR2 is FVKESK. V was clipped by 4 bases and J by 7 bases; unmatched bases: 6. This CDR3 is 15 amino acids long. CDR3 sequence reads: CASSRTGTGNSPLHF. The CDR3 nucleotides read TGTGCCAGCAGCCGCACCGGGACAGGAAATTCACCCCTCCACTTT.

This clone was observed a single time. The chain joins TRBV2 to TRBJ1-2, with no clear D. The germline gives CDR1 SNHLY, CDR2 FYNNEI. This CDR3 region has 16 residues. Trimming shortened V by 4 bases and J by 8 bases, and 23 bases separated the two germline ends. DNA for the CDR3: TGTGCCAGCAGTGCGGCCTCCAGCCACTCCTTCGGGGGCTACACCTTC. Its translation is CASSAASSHSFGGYTF.

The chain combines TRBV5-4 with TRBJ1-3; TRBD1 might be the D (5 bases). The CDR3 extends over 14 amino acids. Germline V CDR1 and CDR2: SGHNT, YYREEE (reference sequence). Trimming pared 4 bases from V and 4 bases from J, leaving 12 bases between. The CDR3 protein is CASSAGLWGNTIYF. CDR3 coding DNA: TGTGCCAGCAGCGCAGGGCTTTGGGGAAACACCATATATTTT.

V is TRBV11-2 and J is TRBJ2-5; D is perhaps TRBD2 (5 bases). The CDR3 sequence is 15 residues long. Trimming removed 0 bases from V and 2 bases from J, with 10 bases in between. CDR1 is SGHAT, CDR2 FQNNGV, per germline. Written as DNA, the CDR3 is TGTGCCAGCAGCTTAGAGGCTAGCAGACAAGAGACCCAGTACTTC. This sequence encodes CASSLEASRQETQYF.

In nucleotides, the CDR3 is TGTGCCAGGCTTCCGGGACATCTATACGAGCAGTACTTC. As protein: CARLPGHLYEQYF. The chain is built from TRBV5-8 and TRBJ2-7; D might be TRBD1 (6 bases). With 8 bases removed from V and 4 bases from J, the gap between germline ends came to 16 bases. This CDR3 region has 13 residues. CDR1 SGHTS and CDR2 YDEGEE come from the germline V gene.

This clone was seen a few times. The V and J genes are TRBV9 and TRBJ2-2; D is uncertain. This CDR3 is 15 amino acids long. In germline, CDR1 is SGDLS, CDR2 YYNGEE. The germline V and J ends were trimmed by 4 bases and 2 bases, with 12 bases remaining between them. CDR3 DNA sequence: TGTGCCAGCAGCTTCCTTAGCAGAAACACCGGGGAGCTGTTTTTT. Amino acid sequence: CASSFLSRNTGELFF.

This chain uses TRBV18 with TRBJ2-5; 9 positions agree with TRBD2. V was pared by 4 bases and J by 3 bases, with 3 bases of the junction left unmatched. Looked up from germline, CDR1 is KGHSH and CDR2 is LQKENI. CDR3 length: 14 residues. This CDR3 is CASSLRGGEETQYF. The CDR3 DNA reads TGTGCCAGCTCACTGCGGGGGGGTGAAGAGACCCAGTACTTC.

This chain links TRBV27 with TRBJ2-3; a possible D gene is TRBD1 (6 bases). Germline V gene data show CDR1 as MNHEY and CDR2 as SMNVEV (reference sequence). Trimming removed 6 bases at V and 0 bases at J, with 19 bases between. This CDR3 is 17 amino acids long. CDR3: CASSLTLGTSSTDTQYF. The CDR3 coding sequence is TGTGCCAGCAGCCTTACATTAGGGACATCTAGCACAGATACGCAGTATTTT.

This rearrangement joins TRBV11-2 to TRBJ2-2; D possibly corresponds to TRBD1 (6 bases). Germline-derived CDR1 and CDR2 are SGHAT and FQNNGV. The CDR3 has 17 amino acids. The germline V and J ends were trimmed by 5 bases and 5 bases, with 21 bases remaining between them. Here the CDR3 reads CASSPPPGQGFTGELFF. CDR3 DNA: TGTGCCAGCAGCCCACCCCCGGGGCAGGGGTTTACCGGGGAGCTGTTTTTT.

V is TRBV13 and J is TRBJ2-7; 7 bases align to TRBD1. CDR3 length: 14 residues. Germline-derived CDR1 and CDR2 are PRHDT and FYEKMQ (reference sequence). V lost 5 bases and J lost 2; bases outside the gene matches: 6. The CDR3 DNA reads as TGTGCCAGCAGCCCGAGGACAGGACCCTACGAGCAGTACTTC. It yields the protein CASSPRTGPYEQYF.

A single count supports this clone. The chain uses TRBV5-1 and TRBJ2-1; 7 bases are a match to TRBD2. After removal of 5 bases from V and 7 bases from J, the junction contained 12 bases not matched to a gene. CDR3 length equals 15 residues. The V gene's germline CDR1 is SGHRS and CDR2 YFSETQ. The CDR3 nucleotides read TGCGCCAGCAGATCCGGGGGGAGATGGGGAAATGAGCAGTTCTTC. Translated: CASRSGGRWGNEQFF. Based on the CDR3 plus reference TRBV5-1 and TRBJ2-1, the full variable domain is KAGVTQTPRYLIKTRGQQVTLSCSPISGHRSVSWYQQTPGQGLQFLFEYFSETQRNKGNFPGRFSGRQFSNSRSEMNVSTLELGDSALYLCASRSGGRWGNEQFFGPGTRLTVL.

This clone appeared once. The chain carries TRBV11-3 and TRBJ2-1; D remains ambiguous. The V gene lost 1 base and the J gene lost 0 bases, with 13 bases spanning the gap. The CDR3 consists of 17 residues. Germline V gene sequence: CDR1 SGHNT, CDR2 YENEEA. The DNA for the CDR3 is TGTGCCAGCAGCTTAGGGTACGAATACGGCTCCTACAATGAGCAGTTCTTC. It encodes CASSLGYEYGSYNEQFF. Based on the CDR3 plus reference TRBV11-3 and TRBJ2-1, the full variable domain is EAGVVQSPRYKIIEKKQPVAFWCNPISGHNTLYWYLQNLGQGPELLIRYENEEAVDDSQLPKDRFSAERLKGVDSTLKIQPAELGDSAVYLCASSLGYEYGSYNEQFFGPGTRLTVL.

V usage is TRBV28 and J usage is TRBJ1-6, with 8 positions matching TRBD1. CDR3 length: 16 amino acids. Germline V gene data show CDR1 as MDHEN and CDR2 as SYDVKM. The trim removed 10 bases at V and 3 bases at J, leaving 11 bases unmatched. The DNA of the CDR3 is TGTGCCACCGAACAGGGGACAGGCCACTATAATTCACCCCTCCACTTT. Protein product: CATEQGTGHYNSPLHF.